The 3 T cell receptor beta chains reported below all come from one sample, sequenced in a study of blood T cell repertoires in COVID-19. Sequenced by immunoSEQ multiplex PCR; TCRdb stores in-frame clones only, minus some. This table has hundreds of thousands of clones, around 89% appearing once. Specimen: PBMCs or T cells enriched from blood (not recorded which). The source of these receptors is a young woman with acute COVID-19.

The CDR3 loop reads CASSDRVTDTQYF. The CDR3 DNA sequence: TGTGCCAGCAGTGACAGGGTTACAGATACGCAGTATTTT. The J gene is TRBJ2-3, the V gene TRBV6-1; D is perhaps TRBD1 (5 bases). Germline assignment: CDR1 MNHNS and CDR2 SASEGT. This CDR3 contains 13 residues. V gave up 3 bases and J gave up 3 bases, with 7 bases separating them.

The V and J genes are TRBV15 and TRBJ2-7; 7 nucleotides agree with TRBD2. Trimming cost V 8 bases and J 2 bases; bases outside gene matches: 6. This CDR3 spans 13 amino acids. The germline gives CDR1 LNHNV, CDR2 YYDKDF (reference sequence). The CDR3 nucleotides read TGTGCCACCTCCGGACTAGTAACCTACGAGCAGTACTTC. This gives the protein CATSGLVTYEQYF.

This clone was counted a single time. The chain links TRBV28 to TRBJ1-4; 9 nucleotides agree with TRBD1. The CDR3 covers 17 residues. Germline CDR1 and CDR2: MDHEN and SYDVKM. The J segment lost 4 bases and the V segment lost 5 bases, leaving 11 bases of the junction unmatched. The DNA of the CDR3 is TGTGCCAGCAGTACCCCGGGACAGGGAGGGGGTAATGAAAAACTGTTTTTT. It yields the protein CASSTPGQGGGNEKLFF.